One and the same sample provided the 10 T cell receptor beta chains below, sequenced in a study of blood T cells in healthy people across ages. It was with a sample-barcoded 5' primer and a J-beta primer mix that a second PCR of roughly 6 to 12 cycles was run. TCRdb reprocessed the 5' RACE reads with MiXCR, giving one entry per CDR3 protein. The table has approximately 580,000 distinct CDR3 sequences, about 24% seen once. This same sample was also taken into another study, of T cells of mothers and their children.

Sequencing used blood. Every receptor here comes from a boy younger than 18 in good health.

This chain connects TRBV27 to TRBJ2-7; TRBD2 is a possible D gene (6 bases). Per the germline V gene, CDR1 is MNHEY and CDR2 is SMNVEV (reference sequence). CDR3 size: 13 residues. V was cut by 0 bases and J by 4 bases, with 7 bases left in between. CDR3 nucleotide sequence: TGTGCCAGCAGTTTATCGGAGGGGTACGAGCAGTACTTC. This translates into CASSLSEGYEQYF.

There are a few counts of this clonotype. The gene calls are TRBV29-1 and TRBJ2-1; D remains ambiguous. This CDR3 contains 12 residues. Trimming cost V 2 bases and J 4 bases, with 6 bases left between them. Germline CDR1 is SQVTM and CDR2 is ANQGSEA. The CDR3 spells CSVEPAYNEQFF. DNA for the CDR3: TGCAGCGTTGAACCGGCTTACAATGAGCAGTTCTTC.

This clonotype was seen only a few times. This chain joins TRBV12-3 or TRBV12-4 and TRBJ2-5; D perhaps matches TRBD1 (6 bases). The germline V and J ends were trimmed by 5 bases and 0 bases, with 10 bases remaining between them. This CDR3 is built from 14 residues. CDR3: CASSGTQYQETQYF. CDR3 bases: TGTGCCAGCAGTGGGACACAGTACCAAGAGACCCAGTACTTC.

The chain has TRBV7-3 and TRBJ2-1, with TRBD1 matching over 9 bases. This CDR3 is 14 amino acids long. Germline assignment: CDR1 SGHTA and CDR2 FQGTGA. V shed 5 bases and J 7 bases; nucleotides not matched to a gene: 6. CDR3 nucleotides: TGTGCCAGCAGCCCGACAGGGGGGAAGAATGAGCAGTTCTTC. Translating it yields CASSPTGGKNEQFF.

Notes on this clonotype: A much larger clone differs from this one at a single base, so this may be a read error. This chain joins TRBV7-9 and TRBJ1-2; D is ambiguous. Looked up from germline, CDR1 is SEHNR and CDR2 is FQNEAQ (reference sequence). This CDR3 has 13 amino acids. CDR3 region: CASSLVEVHGYAF. As DNA, the CDR3 is TGTGCCAGCAGCTTAGTCGAGGTTCATGGCTACGCCTTC.

The V gene is TRBV6-1, the J gene TRBJ2-1; TRBD1 matches 8 bases. There are 15 residues in the CDR3. The germline V gene encodes CDR1 MNHNS and CDR2 SASEGT. V was clipped by 2 bases and J by 13 bases; unmatched bases: 13. The CDR3 reads CASSESGQEKGGQFF. The CDR3 nucleotides read TGTGCCAGCAGTGAATCGGGACAGGAAAAAGGGGGCCAGTTCTTC.

This clonotype has just a few counts. CDR3 DNA: TGCGCCAGCAGCCTCTTCCCTGCTGGGGACTACGAGCAGTACTTC. It codes for CASSLFPAGDYEQYF. The chain carries TRBV5-1 and TRBJ2-5; D not certain. The DNA end is a closer match to TRBJ2-7, so the J assignment may be wrong. CDR3 length: 15 residues. Per germline, CDR1 SGHRS and CDR2 YFSETQ.

This chain uses TRBV27 with TRBJ2-5; D may correspond to TRBD1 or TRBD2 (5 bases each). The length of the CDR3 is 14 residues. Trimming left V 7 bases short and J 5 bases short, with 17 bases between. The germline gives CDR1 MNHEY, CDR2 SMNVEV (reference sequence). CDR3 sequence reads: CASILRGASETQYF. DNA of the CDR3: TGTGCCAGCATCCTCAGAGGGGCCTCGGAGACCCAGTACTTC.

In its sample, this clonotype was seen a few times. The chain combines TRBV4-3 with TRBJ1-4, with no clear D. CDR3 length equals 11 residues. V was trimmed by 8 bases and J by 14 bases, leaving 15 bases between them. CDR1 and CDR2 (germline): LGHNA, YSLEER. The CDR3 sequence is CASGLPGRLFF. CDR3 nucleotides: TGCGCCAGCGGGTTACCGGGAAGGCTGTTTTTT.

This clonotype was counted a few times. This chain links TRBV28 with TRBJ2-2, with a weak D call TRBD1 (5 bases). V was pared by 2 bases and J by 5 bases, with 15 bases between. Germline values: CDR1 MDHEN, CDR2 SYDVKM. The CDR3 spans 16 residues. As DNA, the CDR3 is TGTGCCAGCAGTTTACTCTTAGTAAAGGGGACCGGGGAGCTGTTTTTT. Its translation is CASSLLLVKGTGELFF.